These 14 T cell receptor beta chains were sequenced from one sample in a study of blood T cell repertoires in COVID-19. TCRdb keeps only in-frame clones here, not all; method: immunoSEQ multiplex PCR. Among just over 250,000 clones listed, around 87% were seen once. Sequenced input: peripheral blood. The origin of the receptors is a woman in her 50s with acute or convalescent COVID-19.

This sequence joins TRBV27 and TRBJ1-1; 8 nucleotides line up with TRBD1. The CDR3 has 14 residues. CDR1 is MNHEY and CDR2 is SMNVEV in the germline V gene (reference sequence). V gave up 3 bases and J gave up 4 bases; unmatched junction bases: 4. The CDR3 reads CASSFRQGPTEAFF. CDR3 sequence (DNA): TGTGCCAGCAGTTTCCGACAGGGGCCCACTGAAGCTTTCTTT.

V and J are TRBV5-1 and TRBJ2-3; 11 bases fit TRBD2. J gave up 2 bases and V 2 bases, and 10 bases lay outside the gene matches. Germline CDR1 SGHRS, CDR2 YFSETQ. This CDR3 has 18 residues. DNA for the CDR3: TGCGCCAGCAGCTTTGGACTAGCGGGCCTTCCATACACAGATACGCAGTATTTT. This sequence encodes CASSFGLAGLPYTDTQYF.

J is TRBJ1-1 and V is TRBV15; D may be TRBD1 (5 bases). The CDR3 is made up of 13 amino acids. In germline, CDR1 is LNHNV, CDR2 YYDKDF (reference sequence). The V gene lost 0 bases and the J gene lost 4 bases, with 6 bases spanning the gap. CDR3 coding DNA: TGTGCCACCAGCAGAGACGGGGGCACTGAAGCTTTCTTT. This translates into CATSRDGGTEAFF.

V is TRBV19 and J is TRBJ1-5, with D tentatively TRBD1 (5 bases). The CDR3 extends over 15 amino acids. From germline, CDR1 is LNHDA and CDR2 SQIVND (reference sequence). V gave up 9 bases and J gave up 2 bases, with 17 bases separating them. The CDR3, as DNA: TGTGCCAGCAAGGGGCGCTATGGGGGCAATCAGCCCCAGCATTTT. It codes for CASKGRYGGNQPQHF.

The chain has TRBV25-1 and TRBJ2-2, with 8 positions matching TRBD2. Germline V gene data show CDR1 as MGHDK and CDR2 as SYGVNS. The CDR3 runs 16 residues. J gave up 3 bases and V 3 bases, and 6 bases lay outside the gene matches. Here the CDR3 DNA reads TGTGCCAGCAGTGAGGATAGCGGGAAATACACCGGGGAGCTGTTTTTT. It translates to CASSEDSGKYTGELFF.

This clone is a singleton in its sample. V is TRBV29-1 and J is TRBJ1-2, with D tentatively TRBD1 (5 bases). Germline assignment: CDR1 SQVTM and CDR2 ANQGSEA. The CDR3 totals 15 residues. V lost 0 bases to trimming and J lost 4 bases, with 15 bases between them. The CDR3 sequence is CSVEDRVRVVYGYTF. The CDR3 DNA reads TGCAGCGTTGAAGATCGCGTCAGGGTGGTCTATGGCTACACCTTC. The complete variable domain, with remaining parts taken from reference TRBV29-1 and TRBJ1-2, reads SAVISQKPSRDICQRGTSLTIQCQVDSQVTMMFWYRQQPGQSLTLIATANQGSEATYESGFVIDKFPISRPNLTFSTLTVSNMSPEDSSIYLCSVEDRVRVVYGYTFGSGTRLTVV.

V and J are TRBV18 and TRBJ2-1; 9 nucleotides line up with TRBD1. This CDR3 spans 15 amino acids. After removal of 5 bases from V and 6 bases from J, the junction contained 8 bases not matched to a gene. Germline-derived CDR1 and CDR2 are KGHSH and LQKENI. The CDR3 is CASSALQGAGNEQFF. The CDR3 coding sequence is TGTGCCAGCTCAGCGCTACAGGGGGCAGGCAATGAGCAGTTCTTC.

This chain links TRBV5-8 with TRBJ1-4, with D possibly matching TRBD1 (5 bases). Trimming left V 1 base short and J 3 bases short, with 16 bases between. Per germline, CDR1 SGHTS and CDR2 YDEGEE. This CDR3 region has 17 residues. The CDR3 loop is CASSLFSGDPPNEKLFF. The CDR3 nucleotides are TGTGCCAGCAGCTTGTTTTCGGGGGATCCTCCTAATGAAAAACTGTTTTTT.

This clone was found once. The chain employs TRBV28 and TRBJ1-5, with 7 positions matching TRBD1. CDR1 and CDR2 from the germline V gene are MDHEN and SYDVKM. V shed 7 bases and J 0 bases; nucleotides not matched to a gene: 3. The CDR3 runs 14 residues. CDR3 protein: CASIWTGSNQPQHF. DNA of the CDR3: TGTGCCAGCATCTGGACAGGTAGCAATCAGCCCCAGCATTTT.

CDR3 loop: CASGRGGPSPAGYTF. DNA of the CDR3: TGTGCCAGCGGCCGGGGTGGGCCGAGCCCTGCTGGCTACACCTTC. This chain links TRBV6-5 with TRBJ1-2; D unresolved. Germline CDR1 reads MNHEY; CDR2 reads SVGAGI. The CDR3 spans 15 residues. V dropped 8 bases and J dropped 7 bases, with 23 bases sitting between them.

The chain joins TRBV7-2 to TRBJ2-3, with TRBD1 as a possible D gene (5 bases). The CDR3 covers 15 residues. Deletions cut 2 bases from V and 1 base from J, with 10 bases between. Looked up from germline, CDR1 is SGHTA and CDR2 is FQGNSA. The CDR3 loop is CASSLLSRGTDTQYF. The CDR3 DNA reads TGTGCCAGCAGCTTACTATCCAGGGGCACAGATACGCAGTATTTT. The full variable domain, completed using reference TRBV7-2 and TRBJ2-3, is GAGVSQSPSNKVTEKGKDVELRCDPISGHTALYWYRQSLGQGLEFLIYFQGNSAPDKSGLPSDRFSAERTGGSVSTLTIQRTQQEDSAVYLCASSLLSRGTDTQYFGPGTRLTVL.

This sequence joins TRBV7-3 and TRBJ1-2; unclear D gene. This CDR3 spans 14 amino acids. V lost 5 bases and J lost 0, with 10 bases in between. Germline CDR1 SGHTA, CDR2 FQGTGA. As DNA, the CDR3 is TGTGCCAGCAGCCCGACCGGAGCTAACTATGGCTACACCTTC. The encoded protein is CASSPTGANYGYTF.

V and J are TRBV9 and TRBJ1-2; 7 positions agree with TRBD1. The CDR3 covers 15 residues. The germline V gene has CDR1 SGDLS and CDR2 YYNGEE. V shed 0 bases and J 7 bases; nucleotides not matched to a gene: 9. CDR3 residues: CASSVVGRGESGYTF. CDR3 sequence (DNA): TGTGCCAGCAGCGTAGTAGGCAGGGGGGAGAGTGGCTACACCTTC. Variable domain in full (rest from reference TRBV9 and TRBJ1-2): DSGVTQTPKHLITATGQRVTLRCSPRSGDLSVYWYQQSLDQGLQFLIQYYNGEERAKGNILERFSAQQFPDLHSELNLSSLELGDSALYFCASSVVGRGESGYTFGSGTRLTVV.

This sequence joins TRBV24-1 and TRBJ2-3; a weak D match, TRBD2 (5 bases). Trimming stripped 4 bases from V and 3 bases from J, with 7 bases between. The CDR3 covers 13 residues. Germline V gene sequence: CDR1 KGHDR, CDR2 SFDVKD. The CDR3 sequence: CATSEGGTDTQYF. CDR3 DNA: TGTGCCACCAGTGAGGGCGGGACAGATACGCAGTATTTT.